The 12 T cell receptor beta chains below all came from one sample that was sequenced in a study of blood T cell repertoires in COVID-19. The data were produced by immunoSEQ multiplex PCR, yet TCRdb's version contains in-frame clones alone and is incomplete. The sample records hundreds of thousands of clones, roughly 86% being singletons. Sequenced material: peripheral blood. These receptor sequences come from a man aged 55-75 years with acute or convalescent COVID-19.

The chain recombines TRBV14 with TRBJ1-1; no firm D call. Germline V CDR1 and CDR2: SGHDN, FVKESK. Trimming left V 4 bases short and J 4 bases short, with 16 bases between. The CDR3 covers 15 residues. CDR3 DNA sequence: TGTGCCAGCAGCCCCGCCCGTGGGCACAGCACTGAAGCTTTCTTT. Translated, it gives CASSPARGHSTEAFF.

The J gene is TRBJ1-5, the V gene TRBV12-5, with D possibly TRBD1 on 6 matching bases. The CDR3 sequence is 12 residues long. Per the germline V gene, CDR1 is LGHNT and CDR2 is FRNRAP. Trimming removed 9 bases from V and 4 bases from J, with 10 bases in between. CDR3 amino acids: CASSDRNQPQHF. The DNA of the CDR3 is TGTGCTAGCTCGGACAGAAATCAGCCCCAGCATTTT.

CDR3 nucleotides: TGTGCCATCAGTGAGTCGCCGTCAGTTAGCAATCAGCCCCAGCATTTT. Translated: CAISESPSVSNQPQHF. The V gene is TRBV10-3, the J gene TRBJ1-5; D call uncertain. V lost 0 bases, J lost 0 bases, and 9 bases lay in between. The CDR3 is made up of 16 amino acids. Germline CDR1 ENHRY, CDR2 SYGVKD.

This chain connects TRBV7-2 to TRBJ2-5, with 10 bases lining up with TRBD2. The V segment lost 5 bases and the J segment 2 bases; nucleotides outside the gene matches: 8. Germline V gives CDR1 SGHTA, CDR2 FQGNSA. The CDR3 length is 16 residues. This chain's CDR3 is CASSGERGGEQETQYF. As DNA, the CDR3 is TGTGCCAGCAGCGGAGAGCGGGGGGGTGAACAAGAGACCCAGTACTTC.

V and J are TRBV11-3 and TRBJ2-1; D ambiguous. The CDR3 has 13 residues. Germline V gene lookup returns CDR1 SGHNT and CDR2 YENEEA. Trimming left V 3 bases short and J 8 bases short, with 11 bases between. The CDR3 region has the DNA TGTGCCAGCAGCTTTCGACGAGGAGATGAGCAGTTCTTC. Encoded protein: CASSFRRGDEQFF.

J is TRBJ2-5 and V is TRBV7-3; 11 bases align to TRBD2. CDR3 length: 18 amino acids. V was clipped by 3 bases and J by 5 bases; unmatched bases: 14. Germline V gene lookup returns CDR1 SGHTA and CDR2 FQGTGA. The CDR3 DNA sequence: TGTGCCAGCAGCTTCTTCCCCGCCGTAGCGGGGGGGCGGGAGACCCAGTACTTC. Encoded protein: CASSFFPAVAGGRETQYF. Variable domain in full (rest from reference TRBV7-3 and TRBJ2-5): GAGVSQTPSNKVTEKGKYVELRCDPISGHTALYWYRQSLGQGPEFLIYFQGTGAADDSGLPNDRFFAVRPEGSVSTLKIQRTERGDSAVYLCASSFFPAVAGGRETQYFGPGTRLLVL.

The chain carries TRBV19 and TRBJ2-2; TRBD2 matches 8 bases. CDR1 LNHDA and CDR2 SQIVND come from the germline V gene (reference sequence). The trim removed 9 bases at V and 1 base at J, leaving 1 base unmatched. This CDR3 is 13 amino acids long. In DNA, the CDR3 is TGTGCCAGCCGGGGGGGGAACACCGGGGAGCTGTTTTTT. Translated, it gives CASRGGNTGELFF.

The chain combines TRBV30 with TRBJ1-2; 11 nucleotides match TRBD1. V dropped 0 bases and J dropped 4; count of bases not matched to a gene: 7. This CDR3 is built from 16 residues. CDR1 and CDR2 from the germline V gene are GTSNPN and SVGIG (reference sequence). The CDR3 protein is CAWSVRPGQGGYGYTF. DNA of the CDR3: TGTGCCTGGAGTGTACGACCGGGACAGGGGGGCTATGGCTACACCTTC.

The CDR3 DNA reads TGTGCCAGCAGCTCCGGGACAGTTAATCAGCCCCAGCATTTT. It yields the protein CASSSGTVNQPQHF. The chain links TRBV11-2 to TRBJ1-5; 7 bases are shared with TRBD1. V shed 4 bases and J 4 bases; nucleotides not matched to a gene: 4. The CDR3 runs 14 residues. Germline CDR1 is SGHAT and CDR2 is FQNNGV. Looking up the rest from reference TRBV11-2 and TRBJ1-5 gives the full variable domain: EAGVAQSPRYKIIEKRQSVAFWCNPISGHATLYWYQQILGQGPKLLIQFQNNGVVDDSQLPKDRFSAERLKGVDSTLKIQPAKLEDSAVYLCASSSGTVNQPQHFGDGTRLSIL.

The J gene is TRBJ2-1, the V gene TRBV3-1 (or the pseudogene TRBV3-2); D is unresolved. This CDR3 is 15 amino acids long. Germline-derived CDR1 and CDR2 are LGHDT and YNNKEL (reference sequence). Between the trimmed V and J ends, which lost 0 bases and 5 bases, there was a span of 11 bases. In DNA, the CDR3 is TGTGCCAGCAGCCAAGAATCGCCACCAGACAATGAGCAGTTCTTC. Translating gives CASSQESPPDNEQFF.

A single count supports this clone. The DNA of the CDR3 is TGTGCCAGCAGCCCCCGGGAGGGGGTAAGGTTGGAGGCTTTCTTT. It translates to CASSPREGVRLEAFF. The rearrangement uses TRBV9 and TRBJ1-1; D may be TRBD1 (6 bases). The germline CDR1 and CDR2 sequences are SGDLS and YYNGEE. The CDR3 runs to 15 residues. Deletions cut 4 bases from V and 11 bases from J, with 24 bases between.

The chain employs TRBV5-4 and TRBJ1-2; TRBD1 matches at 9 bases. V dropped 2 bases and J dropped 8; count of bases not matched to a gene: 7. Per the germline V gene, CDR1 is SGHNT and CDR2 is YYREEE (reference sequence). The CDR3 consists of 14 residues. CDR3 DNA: TGTGCCAGCAGCTTTGACAGGGGGGTGGAGGGCTACACCTTC. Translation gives CASSFDRGVEGYTF.